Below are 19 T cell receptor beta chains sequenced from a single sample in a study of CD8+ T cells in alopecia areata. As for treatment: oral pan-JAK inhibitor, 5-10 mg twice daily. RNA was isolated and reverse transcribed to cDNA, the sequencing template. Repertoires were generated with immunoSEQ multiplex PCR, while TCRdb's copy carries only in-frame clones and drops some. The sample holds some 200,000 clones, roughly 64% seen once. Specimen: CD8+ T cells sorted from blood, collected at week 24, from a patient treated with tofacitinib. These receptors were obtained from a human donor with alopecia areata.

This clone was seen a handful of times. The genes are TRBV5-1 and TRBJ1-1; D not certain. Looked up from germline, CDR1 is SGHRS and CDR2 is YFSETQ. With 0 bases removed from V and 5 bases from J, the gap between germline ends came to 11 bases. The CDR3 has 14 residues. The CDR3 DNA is TGCGCCAGCAGCTTGGTATGGGGTGGAACTGAAGCTTTCTTT. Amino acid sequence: CASSLVWGGTEAFF.

The CDR3 DNA is TGCGCCAGCAGCCAAGATCCGGACACAGGTTTCTACGAGCAGTACTTC. Translated: CASSQDPDTGFYEQYF. The V call is TRBV4-1, the J call TRBJ2-7; D is possibly TRBD1 (5 bases). Germline CDR1 reads MGHRA; CDR2 reads YSYEKL. This CDR3 spans 16 amino acids. Trimming removed 0 bases at V and 3 bases at J, with 15 bases between.

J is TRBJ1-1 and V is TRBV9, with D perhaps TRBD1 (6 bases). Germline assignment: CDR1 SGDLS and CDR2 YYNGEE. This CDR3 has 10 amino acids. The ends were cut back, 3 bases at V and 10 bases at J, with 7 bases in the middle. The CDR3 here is CASSEGGAFF. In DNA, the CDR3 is TGTGCCAGCAGCGAAGGGGGAGCTTTCTTT.

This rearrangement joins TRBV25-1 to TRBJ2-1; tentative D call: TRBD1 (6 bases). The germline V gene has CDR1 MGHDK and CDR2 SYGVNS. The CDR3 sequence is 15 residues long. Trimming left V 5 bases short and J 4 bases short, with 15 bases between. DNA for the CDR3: TGTGCCAGCAGTTCGGGACACCCGACTTACAATGAGCAGTTCTTC. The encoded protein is CASSSGHPTYNEQFF.

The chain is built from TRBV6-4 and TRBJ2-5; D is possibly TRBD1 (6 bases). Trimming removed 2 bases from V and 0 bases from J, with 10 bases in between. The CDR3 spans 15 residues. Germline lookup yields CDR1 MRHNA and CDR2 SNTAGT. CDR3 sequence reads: CASSDRGMYQETQYF. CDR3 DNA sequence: TGTGCCAGCAGTGACAGGGGGATGTACCAAGAGACCCAGTACTTC.

In nucleotides, the CDR3 is TGTGCCAGCAGCTCCCCCAAAACAGGGGACTATGGCTACACCTTC. Residues: CASSSPKTGDYGYTF. The chain has TRBV7-9 and TRBJ1-2, with 7 bases identical to TRBD1. Germline CDR1 reads SEHNR; CDR2 reads FQNEAQ (reference sequence). V gave up 4 bases and J gave up 3 bases; unmatched junction bases: 8. The CDR3 consists of 15 residues.

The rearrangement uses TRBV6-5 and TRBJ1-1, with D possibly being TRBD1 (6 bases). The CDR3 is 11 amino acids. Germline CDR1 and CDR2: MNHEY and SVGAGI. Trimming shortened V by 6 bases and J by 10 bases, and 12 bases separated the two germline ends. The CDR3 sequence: CASSSDRRAFF. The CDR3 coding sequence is TGTGCCAGCAGCTCAGACAGGCGAGCTTTCTTT.

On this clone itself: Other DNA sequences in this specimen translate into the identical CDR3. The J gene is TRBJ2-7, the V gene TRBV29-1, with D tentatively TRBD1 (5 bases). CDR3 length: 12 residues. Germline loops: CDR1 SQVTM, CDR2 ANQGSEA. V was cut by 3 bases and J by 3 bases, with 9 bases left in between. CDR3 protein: CSVEGRNYEQYF. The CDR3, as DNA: TGCAGCGTTGAGGGGCGAAACTACGAGCAGTACTTC.

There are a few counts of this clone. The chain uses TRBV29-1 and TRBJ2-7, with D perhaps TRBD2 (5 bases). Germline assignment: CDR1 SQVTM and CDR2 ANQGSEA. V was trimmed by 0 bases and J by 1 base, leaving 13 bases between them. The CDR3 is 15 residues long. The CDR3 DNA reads TGCAGCGTTGAAGATCGCGTGGGCGGGTCCTACGAGCAGTACTTC. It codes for CSVEDRVGGSYEQYF.

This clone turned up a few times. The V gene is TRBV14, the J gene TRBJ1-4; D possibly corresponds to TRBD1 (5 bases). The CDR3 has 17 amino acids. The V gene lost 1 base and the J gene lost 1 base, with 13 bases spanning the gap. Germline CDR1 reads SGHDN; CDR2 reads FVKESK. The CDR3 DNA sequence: TGTGCCAGCAGCCAAGCTACAGGATTGAAAACTAATGAAAAACTGTTTTTT. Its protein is CASSQATGLKTNEKLFF.

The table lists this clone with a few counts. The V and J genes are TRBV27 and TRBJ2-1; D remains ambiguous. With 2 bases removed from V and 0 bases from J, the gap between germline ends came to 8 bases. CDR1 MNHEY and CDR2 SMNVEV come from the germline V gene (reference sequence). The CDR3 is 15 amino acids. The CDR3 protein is CASSLGSPSYNEQFF. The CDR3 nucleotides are TGTGCCAGCAGTTTAGGTTCCCCCTCCTACAATGAGCAGTTCTTC.

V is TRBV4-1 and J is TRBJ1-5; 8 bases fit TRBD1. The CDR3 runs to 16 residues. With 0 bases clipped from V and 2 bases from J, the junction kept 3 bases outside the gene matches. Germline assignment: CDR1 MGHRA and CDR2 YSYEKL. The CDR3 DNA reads TGCGCCAGCAGCCAAGACCAGACAGGGGGCAATCAGCCCCAGCATTTT. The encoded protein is CASSQDQTGGNQPQHF.

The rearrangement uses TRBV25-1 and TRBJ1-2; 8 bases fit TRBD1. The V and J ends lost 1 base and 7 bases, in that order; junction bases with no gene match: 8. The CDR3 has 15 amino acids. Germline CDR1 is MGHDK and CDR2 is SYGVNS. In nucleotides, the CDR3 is TGTGCCAGCAGTGAATCTTGGCAGGGGGCTGGTGGCTACACCTTC. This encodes CASSESWQGAGGYTF.

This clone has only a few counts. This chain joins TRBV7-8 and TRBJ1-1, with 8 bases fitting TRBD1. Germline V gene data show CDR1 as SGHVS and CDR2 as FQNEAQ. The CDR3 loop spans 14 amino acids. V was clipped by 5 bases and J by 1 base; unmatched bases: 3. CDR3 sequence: CASSLQGGNTEAFF. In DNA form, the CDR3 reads TGTGCCAGCAGCCTACAGGGGGGGAACACTGAAGCTTTCTTT.

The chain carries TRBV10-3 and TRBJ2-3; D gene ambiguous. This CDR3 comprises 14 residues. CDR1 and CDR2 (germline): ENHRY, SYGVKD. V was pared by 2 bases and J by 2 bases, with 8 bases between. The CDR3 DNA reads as TGTGCCATCAGTGAGGGTTCGGACACAGATACGCAGTATTTT. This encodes CAISEGSDTDTQYF.

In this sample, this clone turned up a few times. Here the CDR3 reads CASSLRTGIYNEQFF. The CDR3 bases are TGCGCCAGCAGCCTACGGACAGGGATCTACAATGAGCAGTTCTTC. This chain links TRBV5-1 with TRBJ2-1; 8 bases agree with TRBD1. V shed 4 bases, J shed 3 bases, and the junction held 6 bases outside the gene matches. Germline loops: CDR1 SGHRS, CDR2 YFSETQ. The CDR3 totals 15 residues.

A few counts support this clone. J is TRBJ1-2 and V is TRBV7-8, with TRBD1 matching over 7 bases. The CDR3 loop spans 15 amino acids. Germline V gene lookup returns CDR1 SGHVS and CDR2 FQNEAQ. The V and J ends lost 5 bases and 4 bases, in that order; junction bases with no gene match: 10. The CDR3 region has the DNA TGTGCCAGCAGCACACAGGGGAAGTGGAGCTATGGCTACACCTTC. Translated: CASSTQGKWSYGYTF.

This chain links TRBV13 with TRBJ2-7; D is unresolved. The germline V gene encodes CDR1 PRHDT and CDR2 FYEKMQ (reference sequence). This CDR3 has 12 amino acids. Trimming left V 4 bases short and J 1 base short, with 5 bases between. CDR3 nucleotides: TGTGCCAGCAGCTCCGGGTCCTACGAGCAGTACTTC. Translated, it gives CASSSGSYEQYF.

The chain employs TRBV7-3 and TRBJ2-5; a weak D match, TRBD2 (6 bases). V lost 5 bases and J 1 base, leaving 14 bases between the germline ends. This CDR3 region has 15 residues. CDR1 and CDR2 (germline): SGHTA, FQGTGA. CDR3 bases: TGTGCCAGCAGCAGAGGAGGGACCAGCCAAGAGACCCAGTACTTC. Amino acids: CASSRGGTSQETQYF.